Following are 27 T cell receptor beta chains from one sample sequenced in a study of blood T cell repertoires in COVID-19. Using immunoSEQ multiplex PCR, the repertoire was profiled, and TCRdb retains in-frame clones only, with some absent. The sample lists about 300,000 clones; around nine tenths were seen once. What was sequenced was PBMCs or T cells enriched from blood (not recorded which). The receptors originated from a woman aged 18-29 years who had recovered from COVID-19.

The chain recombines TRBV12-3 or TRBV12-4 with TRBJ1-2; D gene unclear. Trimming removed 11 bases at V and 1 base at J, with 14 bases between. The CDR3 totals 13 residues. The DNA for the CDR3 is TGTGCCTCTGCCTTATTCAGTAACTATGGCTACACCTTC. It yields the protein CASALFSNYGYTF.

In nucleotides, the CDR3 is TGTGCCAGCAGCCCCATATGGACAGTCTACGAGCAGTACTTC. Residues: CASSPIWTVYEQYF. V usage is TRBV11-3 and J usage is TRBJ2-7; D is perhaps TRBD1 (6 bases). The CDR3 runs to 14 residues. Trimming took 5 bases from V and 3 from J, leaving 14 bases between them. Germline V gene sequence: CDR1 SGHNT, CDR2 YENEEA.

The chain links TRBV5-4 to TRBJ2-7, with 9 bases matching TRBD2. Looked up from germline, CDR1 is SGHNT and CDR2 is YYREEE (reference sequence). The CDR3 sequence is 15 residues long. The J segment lost 1 base and the V segment lost 0 bases, leaving 2 bases of the junction unmatched. DNA of the CDR3: TGTGCCAGCAGCTTGGGTCTAGCGGGGTCCTACGAGCAGTACTTC. Its protein product is CASSLGLAGSYEQYF.

The CDR3 loop reads CASSYTFGQGRSPLHF. The CDR3 nucleotides are TGCGCCAGCAGTTATACCTTCGGACAGGGTAGGTCACCCCTCCACTTT. The chain employs TRBV5-1 and TRBJ1-6; TRBD1 aligns across 8 bases. J gave up 10 bases and V 5 bases, and 14 bases lay outside the gene matches. This CDR3 comprises 16 residues. Germline loops: CDR1 SGHRS, CDR2 YFSETQ.

The chain is built from TRBV30 and TRBJ2-5, with D possibly matching TRBD1 (5 bases). Trimming stripped 0 bases from V and 2 bases from J, with 10 bases between. Per the germline V gene, CDR1 is GTSNPN and CDR2 is SVGIG (reference sequence). The CDR3 has 14 amino acids. CDR3 coding DNA: TGTGCCTGGAGTGTACCGGACATACAAGAGACCCAGTACTTC. This sequence encodes CAWSVPDIQETQYF.

V and J are TRBV30 and TRBJ1-1, with TRBD1 matching 7 bases. This CDR3 spans 14 amino acids. Germline assignment: CDR1 GTSNPN and CDR2 SVGIG (reference sequence). V was clipped by 2 bases and J by 4 bases; unmatched bases: 7. DNA for the CDR3: TGTGCCTGGAGTAGGACAGGCGGGACCACTGAAGCTTTCTTT. This sequence encodes CAWSRTGGTTEAFF.

This chain links TRBV5-1 with TRBJ1-4, with TRBD1 matching over 9 bases. There are 16 residues in the CDR3. Germline CDR1 reads SGHRS; CDR2 reads YFSETQ. The trim removed 2 bases at V and 4 bases at J, leaving 6 bases unmatched. The CDR3 DNA reads TGCGCCAGCAGCTTATGGACAGGGGCCGATAATGAAAAACTGTTTTTT. Encoded protein: CASSLWTGADNEKLFF.

V is TRBV19 and J is TRBJ1-5, with D possibly matching TRBD1 (6 bases). The CDR3 covers 17 residues. Deletions cut 5 bases from V and 6 bases from J, with 23 bases between. Germline loops: CDR1 LNHDA, CDR2 SQIVND (reference sequence). CDR3 residues: CASSPPLSHRVSQPQHF. CDR3 bases: TGTGCCAGTAGTCCTCCACTATCGCACAGGGTCAGTCAGCCCCAGCATTTT. Looking up the rest from reference TRBV19 and TRBJ1-5 gives the full variable domain: DGGITQSPKYLFRKEGQNVTLSCEQNLNHDAMYWYRQDPGQGLRLIYYSQIVNDFQKGDIAEGYSVSREKKESFPLTVTSAQKNPTAFYLCASSPPLSHRVSQPQHFGDGTRLSIL.

The J gene is TRBJ2-7, the V gene TRBV2, with 9 bases fitting TRBD1. Trimming cost V 6 bases and J 6 bases; bases outside gene matches: 12. The CDR3 totals 15 residues. CDR1 is SNHLY, CDR2 FYNNEI, per germline. The CDR3 spells CASRNWDRVSGEQYF. The CDR3, as DNA: TGTGCCAGCAGAAACTGGGACAGGGTGAGTGGCGAGCAGTACTTC.

The V and J genes are TRBV19 and TRBJ2-7; D gene ambiguous. V was pared by 4 bases and J by 4 bases, with 14 bases between. CDR1 is LNHDA, CDR2 SQIVND, per germline (reference sequence). The CDR3 has 14 amino acids. CDR3 in amino acids: CASSKIGTAYEQYF. In DNA form, the CDR3 reads TGTGCCAGTAGTAAAATAGGCACAGCATACGAGCAGTACTTC.

This clone occurred once. This chain uses TRBV4-3 with TRBJ1-4; 7 nucleotides line up with TRBD1. The length of the CDR3 is 16 residues. V dropped 4 bases and J dropped 8; count of bases not matched to a gene: 13. The V gene's germline CDR1 is LGHNA and CDR2 YSLEER. The CDR3 is CASSPSLTGLGEKLFF. The CDR3 DNA reads TGCGCCAGCAGCCCCTCGTTGACAGGGCTTGGGGAAAAACTGTTTTTT.

J is TRBJ1-2 and V is TRBV3-1 (or the pseudogene TRBV3-2), with a possible D match to TRBD1 (6 bases). The CDR3 has 18 amino acids. Trimming removed 3 bases from V and 4 bases from J, with 24 bases in between. The germline gives CDR1 LGHDT, CDR2 YNNKEL (reference sequence). CDR3 in amino acids: CASSQEVVGTPAVYGYTF. The CDR3 DNA reads as TGTGCCAGCAGCCAGGAGGTCGTAGGGACACCAGCCGTCTATGGCTACACCTTC.

This clone was recorded a few times. The chain recombines TRBV5-5 with TRBJ1-1; no reliable D call. Per germline, CDR1 SGHKS and CDR2 YYEKEE (reference sequence). This CDR3 has 15 amino acids. V lost 2 bases and J lost 7, with 18 bases in between. The CDR3 reads CASSLIRLWGDEAFF. CDR3 DNA: TGTGCCAGCAGCTTAATTCGCCTGTGGGGAGATGAAGCTTTCTTT.

V is TRBV5-1 and J is TRBJ1-1; D is undetermined. Germline V lookup: CDR1 SGHRS, CDR2 YFSETQ. CDR3 size: 17 residues. V was clipped by 2 bases and J by 4 bases, with 21 bases between them. The CDR3 sequence: CASSFGRSLWVGTEAFF. CDR3 bases: TGCGCCAGCAGCTTTGGGAGGAGCCTCTGGGTAGGCACTGAAGCTTTCTTT.

The CDR3 is CASSRDRGREQYF. The CDR3 coding sequence is TGTGCCAGCAGCCGGGACAGGGGACGGGAGCAGTACTTC. V is TRBV12-3 or TRBV12-4 and J is TRBJ2-7; 10 nucleotides line up with TRBD1. After removal of 6 bases from V and 7 bases from J, the junction contained 6 bases not matched to a gene. The CDR3 sequence is 13 residues long.

This chain connects TRBV28 to TRBJ1-5, with a weak D call TRBD1 (6 bases). Trimming took off 3 bases at V and 2 bases at J, with 14 bases between the two ends. This CDR3 spans 16 amino acids. The germline V gene encodes CDR1 MDHEN and CDR2 SYDVKM. The CDR3 region has the DNA TGTGCCAGCAGTTTTTATCGGTCAGGGGGCAATCAGCCCCAGCATTTT. Its translation: CASSFYRSGGNQPQHF.

The chain joins TRBV2 to TRBJ1-2; no clear D. The germline CDR1 and CDR2 sequences are SNHLY and FYNNEI. The ends were cut back, 6 bases at V and 2 bases at J, with 10 bases in the middle. The length of the CDR3 is 13 residues. The CDR3 protein is CASRGEENYGYTF. DNA for the CDR3: TGTGCCAGCAGAGGAGAGGAGAACTATGGCTACACCTTC.

This chain joins TRBV18 and TRBJ1-1, with 7 bases matching TRBD1. V dropped 1 base and J dropped 8; count of bases not matched to a gene: 10. CDR3 size: 15 residues. Germline V lookup: CDR1 KGHSH, CDR2 LQKENI. CDR3 in amino acids: CASSPRTGESREAFF. CDR3 in DNA: TGTGCCAGCTCACCACGGACAGGAGAAAGTCGGGAAGCTTTCTTT.

The chain is built from TRBV7-9 and TRBJ2-3; 9 bases fit TRBD2. CDR3 size: 17 residues. The trim removed 5 bases at V and 5 bases at J, leaving 14 bases unmatched. CDR1 is SEHNR and CDR2 is FQNEAQ in the germline V gene (reference sequence). The CDR3 DNA reads as TGTGCCAGCAGCCCCGGAGGAAGCGGGGGGTTCGGAGATACGCAGTATTTT. Amino acids: CASSPGGSGGFGDTQYF.

V is TRBV9 and J is TRBJ2-5; 9 bases map to TRBD2. This CDR3 region has 15 residues. The trim removed 3 bases at V and 5 bases at J, leaving 8 bases unmatched. The V gene's germline CDR1 is SGDLS and CDR2 YYNGEE. CDR3 coding DNA: TGTGCCAGCAGCGCGCGCGGGGGGGCCGTGGAGACCCAGTACTTC. This translates into CASSARGGAVETQYF.

V gene TRBV28 combines with J gene TRBJ2-5; 10 nucleotides agree with TRBD1. Germline-derived CDR1 and CDR2 are MDHEN and SYDVKM. V shed 6 bases and J 7 bases; nucleotides not matched to a gene: 5. The CDR3 runs to 13 residues. The CDR3 here is CASRAGQGGTQYF. The CDR3 DNA follows: TGTGCCAGCAGGGCCGGACAGGGGGGGACCCAGTACTTC. Full variable domain (remainder filled in from reference TRBV28 and TRBJ2-5): DVKVTQSSRYLVKRTGEKVFLECVQDMDHENMFWYRQDPGLGLRLIYFSYDVKMKEKGDIPEGYSVSREKKERFSLILESASTNQTSMYLCASRAGQGGTQYFGPGTRLLVL.

This clone was seen a few times. This chain links TRBV30 with TRBJ2-7, with D perhaps matching TRBD2 (6 bases). Trimming took off 8 bases at V and 6 bases at J, with 14 bases between the two ends. This CDR3 has 11 amino acids. Looked up from germline, CDR1 is GTSNPN and CDR2 is SVGIG (reference sequence). This CDR3 reads CAGSTGGEQYF. CDR3 sequence (DNA): TGTGCCGGGTCGACCGGGGGCGAGCAGTACTTC.

V and J are TRBV19 and TRBJ1-1; D is unresolved. CDR3 size: 15 residues. The germline V and J ends were trimmed by 3 bases and 5 bases, with 16 bases remaining between them. Per the germline V gene, CDR1 is LNHDA and CDR2 is SQIVND (reference sequence). CDR3 nucleotide sequence: TGTGCCAGTAGTATTTGGGGTGAGACGGGGACTGAAGCTTTCTTT. Its translation: CASSIWGETGTEAFF.

This clone is labeled medium-sized (0.01 to 0.1%). This sequence joins TRBV7-8 and TRBJ2-7, with 7 bases that match TRBD1. The CDR3 is 14 residues long. Trimming removed 1 base from V and 3 bases from J; junction bases left unmatched: 3. Germline-derived CDR1 and CDR2 are SGHVS and FQNEAQ. As DNA, the CDR3 is TGTGCCAGCAGCTTAGACTGGACAGGCTACGAGCAGTACTTC. It codes for CASSLDWTGYEQYF.

The chain employs TRBV5-1 and TRBJ2-7; D perhaps matches TRBD1 (6 bases). Trimming removed 5 bases from V and 3 bases from J, with 12 bases in between. The CDR3 loop spans 13 amino acids. In germline, CDR1 is SGHRS, CDR2 YFSETQ. CDR3 amino acids: CASRPQGNYEQYF. The CDR3, as DNA: TGCGCCAGCAGACCCCAGGGGAACTACGAGCAGTACTTC. Full variable domain (remainder filled in from reference TRBV5-1 and TRBJ2-7): KAGVTQTPRYLIKTRGQQVTLSCSPISGHRSVSWYQQTPGQGLQFLFEYFSETQRNKGNFPGRFSGRQFSNSRSEMNVSTLELGDSALYLCASRPQGNYEQYFGPGTRLTVT.

The rearrangement uses TRBV3-1 (or the pseudogene TRBV3-2) and TRBJ2-3; 9 bases map to TRBD2. V shed 1 base and J 2 bases; nucleotides not matched to a gene: 10. From germline, CDR1 is LGHDT and CDR2 YNNKEL (reference sequence). CDR3 size: 18 residues. CDR3 nucleotides: TGTGCCAGCAGCCAAGTGGGGAGCGGGGGGACTAACACAGATACGCAGTATTTT. It translates to CASSQVGSGGTNTDTQYF.

The chain joins TRBV3-1 (or the pseudogene TRBV3-2) to TRBJ1-5, with D unclear. CDR3 length equals 14 residues. CDR1 and CDR2 from the germline V gene are LGHDT and YNNKEL (reference sequence). V lost 3 bases and J lost 3, with 9 bases in between. CDR3 in amino acids: CASSQWQNNQPQHF. The CDR3 nucleotides read TGTGCCAGCAGCCAGTGGCAGAACAATCAGCCCCAGCATTTT.